This T cell receptor beta chain stems from a study of OX40 agonist ivuxolimab in advanced cancers. As for the study in general: Among those treated, three patients had partial responses, one with hepatocellular carcinoma and two with cutaneous melanoma.

Trimming stripped 4 bases from V and 1 base from J, with 11 bases between. Germline loops: CDR1 MNHEY, CDR2 SVGAGI. The CDR3 covers 15 residues. TCRdb's table, derived via immunoSEQ multiplex PCR, lists solely in-frame clones and lacks some. The sample yields approximately 1,800 clones, around 79% seen once. Remarks on this clone: What it binds is unknown.

Regarding the study as a whole: With doses of 0.1 to 3.0 mg/kg, CD4+ and CD8+ blood T cells had undergone clonal expansion by week 6.

With autoimmune disease history or systemic immunosuppression, patients were excluded. The TCR sequence derives from an adult with an advanced solid tumor such as melanoma, head and neck, liver or kidney cancer. The source material was CD4+ or CD8+ T cells sorted from blood, sampled in a trial of the OX40 agonist ivuxolimab. The V gene is TRBV6-5, the J gene TRBJ1-3; no definite D call. This CDR3 reads CASSSSDGSGNTIYF. CDR3 in DNA: TGTGCCAGCAGTTCTTCTGATGGGTCTGGAAACACCATATATTTT.